This passage covers 30 T cell receptor beta chains from one sample sequenced in a study of shared clonotypes between healthy human individuals. TCRdb keeps only in-frame clones here, not all; method: immunoSEQ multiplex PCR. The sample has some 900,000 clones, around three quarters seen once. Sequenced sample: memory CD4+ T cells sorted from blood. The subset denotes: CD45RA-negative fraction. The receptors were sampled from a man aged 18-30 years in good health.

The V and J genes are TRBV28 and TRBJ2-2, with a weak D call TRBD2 (7 bases). Germline CDR1 MDHEN, CDR2 SYDVKM. The V end was cut by 7 bases, the J end by 0 bases, with 9 bases between. The CDR3 contains 14 residues. DNA of the CDR3: TGTGCCAGCAAAGGGGGGGCGAACACCGGGGAGCTGTTTTTT. Translating it yields CASKGGANTGELFF.

The chain couples TRBV7-3 to TRBJ2-1; weak D call: TRBD1 (7 bases). V was shortened by 5 bases and J by 4 bases, with 15 bases between the two germline ends. The CDR3 totals 15 residues. Germline V gene data show CDR1 as SGHTA and CDR2 as FQGTGA. This CDR3 is CASSPRGDRYNEQFF. The CDR3 DNA sequence: TGTGCCAGCAGCCCCAGGGGGGACAGATACAATGAGCAGTTCTTC.

The chain has TRBV27 and TRBJ1-2, with 7 bases fitting TRBD1. With 4 bases clipped from V and 4 bases from J, the junction kept 6 bases outside the gene matches. Germline-derived CDR1 and CDR2 are MNHEY and SMNVEV (reference sequence). The CDR3 contains 14 residues. CDR3 sequence: CASSSLDRVYGYTF. DNA for the CDR3: TGTGCCAGCAGTTCCCTCGACAGGGTCTATGGCTACACCTTC.

CDR3 bases: TGTGCCAGCAGCTTAGCAACAGGAGGAGGGGTCATAAACTATGGCTACACCTTC. Translated: CASSLATGGGVINYGYTF. The rearrangement links TRBV7-9 to TRBJ1-2, with D maybe TRBD1 (5 bases). Germline assignment: CDR1 SEHNR and CDR2 FQNEAQ (reference sequence). The CDR3 is 18 amino acids. Trimming removed 0 bases at V and 2 bases at J, with 19 bases between.

The J gene is TRBJ2-7, the V gene TRBV5-1; TRBD2 matches 9 bases. This CDR3 region has 15 residues. With V trimmed by 0 bases and J by 5 bases, 6 bases remained unmatched. CDR1 and CDR2 (germline): SGHRS, YFSETQ. The CDR3 nucleotides are TGCGCCAGCAGCTTGGTAGGTAGCGGGGGCGACGAGCAGTACTTC. Translation: CASSLVGSGGDEQYF.

The V gene is TRBV6-5, the J gene TRBJ1-2, with a weak D call TRBD1 (5 bases). CDR3 length: 14 amino acids. Germline V lookup: CDR1 MNHEY, CDR2 SVGAGI. V lost 0 bases to trimming and J lost 6 bases, with 11 bases between them. The DNA for the CDR3 is TGTGCCAGCAGTTACTCTGCGGGGGGGGATGGCTACACCTTC. Translated, it gives CASSYSAGGDGYTF.

The J gene is TRBJ2-3, the V gene TRBV12-5; D gene uncertain. Germline assignment: CDR1 LGHNT and CDR2 FRNRAP. Between the trimmed V and J ends, which lost 5 bases and 6 bases, there was a span of 9 bases. The CDR3 consists of 12 residues. The CDR3 here is CASGPIGDTQYF. Written as DNA, the CDR3 is TGTGCTAGTGGTCCGATTGGGGATACGCAGTATTTT.

In its sample, this clone was seen a few times. The rearrangement uses TRBV2 and TRBJ2-4; a weak D match, TRBD2 (5 bases). This CDR3 contains 17 residues. Looked up from germline, CDR1 is SNHLY and CDR2 is FYNNEI. The V gene lost 3 bases and the J gene lost 1 base, with 16 bases spanning the gap. As DNA, the CDR3 is TGTGCCAGCAGTGACGTACTAGTTGAACTCGCCAAAAACATTCAGTACTTC. It yields the protein CASSDVLVELAKNIQYF.

The chain uses TRBV30 and TRBJ2-7, with D tentatively TRBD2 (5 bases). Germline values: CDR1 GTSNPN, CDR2 SVGIG (reference sequence). The CDR3 extends over 14 amino acids. The ends were cut back, 6 bases at V and 6 bases at J, with 21 bases in the middle. CDR3 DNA sequence: TGTGCCTGCCGCACCGGGTCACTAGGCGGCGAGCAGTACTTC. Translation: CACRTGSLGGEQYF.

This clone was recorded once. The chain carries TRBV7-9 and TRBJ2-5; D gene ambiguous. V lost 4 bases, J lost 5 bases, and 8 bases lay in between. The CDR3 extends over 12 amino acids. The germline CDR1 and CDR2 sequences are SEHNR and FQNEAQ (reference sequence). The CDR3 nucleotides are TGTGCCAGCAGCTCTGTTCTGGAGACCCAGTACTTC. This translates into CASSSVLETQYF.

This chain links TRBV19 with TRBJ2-5; the D is unclear. V was shortened by 3 bases and J by 3 bases, with 8 bases between the two germline ends. This CDR3 has 13 amino acids. The germline V gene encodes CDR1 LNHDA and CDR2 SQIVND (reference sequence). The CDR3 is CASSIHMKETQYF. The CDR3 DNA reads as TGTGCCAGTAGTATCCATATGAAAGAGACCCAGTACTTC.

This clone was counted once. This chain links TRBV30 with TRBJ1-6; a weak D match, TRBD1 (6 bases). Germline V gene data show CDR1 as GTSNPN and CDR2 as SVGIG (reference sequence). V lost 3 bases, J lost 4 bases, and 10 bases lay in between. This CDR3 has 14 residues. The CDR3 DNA follows: TGTGCCTGGAGGCCGGACAGTTATAATTCACCCCTCCACTTT. Translating gives CAWRPDSYNSPLHF. Together with reference TRBV30 and TRBJ1-6, the CDR3 gives the full variable domain: SQTIHQWPATLVQPVGSPLSLECTVEGTSNPNLYWYRQAAGRGLQLLFYSVGIGQISSEVPQNLSASRPQDRQFILSSKKLLLSDSGFYLCAWRPDSYNSPLHFGNGTRLTVT.

J is TRBJ1-6 and V is TRBV11-2; 7 nucleotides agree with TRBD1. The CDR3 runs 15 residues. J lost 4 bases, V lost 5 bases, and 5 bases had no gene match. Germline V gives CDR1 SGHAT, CDR2 FQNNGV. The CDR3 region is CASSTGTAYNSPLHF. The CDR3, as DNA: TGTGCCAGCAGCACCGGGACAGCTTATAATTCACCCCTCCACTTT.

The chain is built from TRBV19 and TRBJ2-1; 8 bases fit TRBD2. The CDR3 loop spans 14 amino acids. V lost 8 bases, J lost 1 base, and 4 bases stayed unmatched. Germline V gene sequence: CDR1 LNHDA, CDR2 SQIVND (reference sequence). The CDR3 loop is CASRREGSYNEQFF. CDR3 coding DNA: TGTGCCAGTCGACGGGAGGGATCCTACAATGAGCAGTTCTTC.

The gene calls are TRBV4-3 and TRBJ1-2; D is unclear. CDR3 length: 15 amino acids. The ends were cut back, 0 bases at V and 2 bases at J, with 10 bases in the middle. The germline gives CDR1 LGHNA, CDR2 YSLEER. CDR3 in amino acids: CASSQDLGGNYGYTF. CDR3 coding DNA: TGCGCCAGCAGCCAAGATCTGGGAGGGAACTATGGCTACACCTTC.

V usage is TRBV6-1 and J usage is TRBJ1-6; possible D gene TRBD1, 5 bases. The CDR3 extends over 15 amino acids. Germline CDR1 is MNHNS and CDR2 is SASEGT. V shed 2 bases and J shed 9 bases, with 14 bases lying between them. For the CDR3, the DNA is TGTGCCAGCAGTGAACCTGGGGGAAGTCGTTCACCCCTCCACTTT. As protein: CASSEPGGSRSPLHF.

The chain links TRBV9 to TRBJ1-1; 9 bases match TRBD1. Germline V gene lookup returns CDR1 SGDLS and CDR2 YYNGEE. V lost 0 bases to trimming and J lost 5 bases; unmatched junction nucleotides: 8. The CDR3 is made up of 16 amino acids. The CDR3 loop is CASSVGTGVVVTEAFF. CDR3 coding DNA: TGTGCCAGCAGCGTAGGGACAGGGGTGGTGGTTACTGAAGCTTTCTTT.

V and J are TRBV29-1 and TRBJ2-1; 8 positions agree with TRBD1. This CDR3 region has 14 residues. The junction had 5 bases not matched to a gene; V was cut back by 6 bases and J by 1 base. The germline CDR1 and CDR2 sequences are SQVTM and ANQGSEA. CDR3 coding DNA: TGCAGCGTCTCCGACAGGGGATCCTACAATGAGCAGTTCTTC. Amino acid sequence: CSVSDRGSYNEQFF.

This rearrangement joins TRBV7-6 to TRBJ2-1; D is undetermined. The CDR3 loop spans 15 amino acids. The ends were cut back, 1 base at V and 4 bases at J, with 11 bases in the middle. Germline V gives CDR1 SGHVS, CDR2 FNYEAQ. The CDR3 nucleotides are TGTGCCAGCAGCTTAGGGGCAGTGTTATACAATGAGCAGTTCTTC. It is translated as CASSLGAVLYNEQFF. Using reference TRBV7-6 and TRBJ2-1 for the parts outside the CDR3, the full variable domain is GAGVSQSPRYKVTKRGQDVALRCDPISGHVSLYWYRQALGQGPEFLTYFNYEAQQDKSGLPNDRFSAERPEGSISTLTIQRTEQRDSAMYRCASSLGAVLYNEQFFGPGTRLTVL.

This clone came up once. J is TRBJ1-1 and V is TRBV10-2; 12 bases are shared with TRBD1. J was trimmed by 3 bases and V by 6 bases; bases with no gene match: 8. The CDR3 contains 16 residues. The germline V gene encodes CDR1 WSHSY and CDR2 SAAADI. CDR3 in DNA: TGCGCCAGCAGGCCGGGACAGGGGGCCGTACACACTGAAGCTTTCTTT. This sequence encodes CASRPGQGAVHTEAFF.

The chain is built from TRBV4-1 and TRBJ1-1; D is undetermined. With 5 bases removed from V and 1 base from J, the gap between germline ends came to 11 bases. Germline V gene data show CDR1 as MGHRA and CDR2 as YSYEKL. This CDR3 region has 14 residues. CDR3 sequence: CASSSPAKNTEAFF. In DNA form, the CDR3 reads TGCGCCAGCAGCTCCCCCGCCAAGAACACTGAAGCTTTCTTT.

This chain links TRBV7-9 with TRBJ1-4; 8 bases line up with TRBD1. This CDR3 is built from 19 residues. CDR1 is SEHNR, CDR2 FQNEAQ, per germline (reference sequence). After removal of 7 bases from V and 8 bases from J, the junction contained 24 bases not matched to a gene. Here the CDR3 DNA reads TGTGCCAGCATAGAAGCCCAGGGGGCTCTATTGACTTCAGGCGAAAAACTGTTTTTT. Translated: CASIEAQGALLTSGEKLFF.

The chain uses TRBV7-2 and TRBJ1-2, with D unresolved. Germline V gene sequence: CDR1 SGHTA, CDR2 FQGNSA. The CDR3 sequence is 15 residues long. Deletions cut 2 bases from V and 0 bases from J, with 10 bases between. The CDR3 region is CASSLRAATNYGYTF. CDR3 coding DNA: TGTGCCAGCAGCTTACGGGCCGCCACTAACTATGGCTACACCTTC.

The chain couples TRBV27 to TRBJ2-7; tentative D call: TRBD2 (7 bases). The CDR3 covers 14 residues. The ends were cut back, 2 bases at V and 3 bases at J, with 11 bases in the middle. Germline assignment: CDR1 MNHEY and CDR2 SMNVEV (reference sequence). The CDR3 protein is CASSLGGAGYEQYF. DNA for the CDR3: TGTGCCAGCAGTTTAGGGGGGGCAGGCTACGAGCAGTACTTC.

This rearrangement joins TRBV10-3 to TRBJ2-1; 9 bases match TRBD2. The CDR3 covers 14 residues. Germline CDR1 reads ENHRY; CDR2 reads SYGVKD. With V trimmed by 5 bases and J by 10 bases, 9 bases remained unmatched. CDR3 amino acids: CAISLAGASWEQFF. In nucleotides, the CDR3 is TGTGCCATCAGTTTAGCGGGAGCTTCTTGGGAGCAGTTCTTC.

Only a few counts were recorded for this clone. The genes are TRBV11-2 and TRBJ2-7; 7 bases map to TRBD1. CDR1 and CDR2 from the germline V gene are SGHAT and FQNNGV. This CDR3 has 14 amino acids. Trimming at V came to 5 bases and at J to 1 base, leaving 5 bases not matched to a gene. CDR3 in amino acids: CASSTSTGSYEQYF. In nucleotides, the CDR3 is TGTGCCAGCAGCACCTCGACAGGGTCCTACGAGCAGTACTTC.

The chain recombines TRBV7-2 with TRBJ2-7; unclear D gene. CDR1 and CDR2 (germline): SGHTA, FQGNSA. The V end was cut by 0 bases, the J end by 2 bases, with 5 bases between. This CDR3 spans 13 amino acids. The CDR3 DNA is TGTGCCAGCAGCTTAGCCGCAACCTACGAGCAGTACTTC. Translating it yields CASSLAATYEQYF.

This clone has only a few counts. The rearrangement uses TRBV5-6 and TRBJ1-1; D unresolved. CDR1 is SGHDT, CDR2 YYEEEE, per germline. The CDR3 length is 14 residues. V shed 1 base and J shed 0 bases, with 7 bases lying between them. Here the CDR3 reads CASSLRQLNTEAFF. The CDR3 nucleotides are TGTGCCAGCAGCTTGCGGCAGCTGAACACTGAAGCTTTCTTT.

CDR3 loop: CASSMTTGSEQYF. The CDR3 DNA is TGTGCCAGCAGCATGACGACCGGGAGCGAGCAGTACTTC. The rearrangement uses TRBV11-3 and TRBJ2-7; D possibly corresponds to TRBD2 (6 bases). There are 13 residues in the CDR3. Deletions cut 5 bases from V and 6 bases from J, with 14 bases between. CDR1 is SGHNT, CDR2 YENEEA, per germline.

This clone was seen a few times. The chain has TRBV7-9 and TRBJ1-6; D is ambiguous. V was pared by 6 bases and J by 5 bases, with 11 bases between. The V gene's germline CDR1 is SEHNR and CDR2 FQNEAQ (reference sequence). The CDR3 sequence is 14 residues long. CDR3 nucleotide sequence: TGTGCCAGCAGTAAGGACGGGGATAATTCACCCCTCCACTTT. Translating gives CASSKDGDNSPLHF. The whole variable domain, filled in from reference TRBV7-9 and TRBJ1-6, reads DTGVSQNPRHKITKRGQNVTFRCDPISEHNRLYWYRQTLGQGPEFLTYFQNEAQLEKSRLLSDRFSAERPKGSFSTLEIQRTEQGDSAMYLCASSKDGDNSPLHFGNGTRLTVT.